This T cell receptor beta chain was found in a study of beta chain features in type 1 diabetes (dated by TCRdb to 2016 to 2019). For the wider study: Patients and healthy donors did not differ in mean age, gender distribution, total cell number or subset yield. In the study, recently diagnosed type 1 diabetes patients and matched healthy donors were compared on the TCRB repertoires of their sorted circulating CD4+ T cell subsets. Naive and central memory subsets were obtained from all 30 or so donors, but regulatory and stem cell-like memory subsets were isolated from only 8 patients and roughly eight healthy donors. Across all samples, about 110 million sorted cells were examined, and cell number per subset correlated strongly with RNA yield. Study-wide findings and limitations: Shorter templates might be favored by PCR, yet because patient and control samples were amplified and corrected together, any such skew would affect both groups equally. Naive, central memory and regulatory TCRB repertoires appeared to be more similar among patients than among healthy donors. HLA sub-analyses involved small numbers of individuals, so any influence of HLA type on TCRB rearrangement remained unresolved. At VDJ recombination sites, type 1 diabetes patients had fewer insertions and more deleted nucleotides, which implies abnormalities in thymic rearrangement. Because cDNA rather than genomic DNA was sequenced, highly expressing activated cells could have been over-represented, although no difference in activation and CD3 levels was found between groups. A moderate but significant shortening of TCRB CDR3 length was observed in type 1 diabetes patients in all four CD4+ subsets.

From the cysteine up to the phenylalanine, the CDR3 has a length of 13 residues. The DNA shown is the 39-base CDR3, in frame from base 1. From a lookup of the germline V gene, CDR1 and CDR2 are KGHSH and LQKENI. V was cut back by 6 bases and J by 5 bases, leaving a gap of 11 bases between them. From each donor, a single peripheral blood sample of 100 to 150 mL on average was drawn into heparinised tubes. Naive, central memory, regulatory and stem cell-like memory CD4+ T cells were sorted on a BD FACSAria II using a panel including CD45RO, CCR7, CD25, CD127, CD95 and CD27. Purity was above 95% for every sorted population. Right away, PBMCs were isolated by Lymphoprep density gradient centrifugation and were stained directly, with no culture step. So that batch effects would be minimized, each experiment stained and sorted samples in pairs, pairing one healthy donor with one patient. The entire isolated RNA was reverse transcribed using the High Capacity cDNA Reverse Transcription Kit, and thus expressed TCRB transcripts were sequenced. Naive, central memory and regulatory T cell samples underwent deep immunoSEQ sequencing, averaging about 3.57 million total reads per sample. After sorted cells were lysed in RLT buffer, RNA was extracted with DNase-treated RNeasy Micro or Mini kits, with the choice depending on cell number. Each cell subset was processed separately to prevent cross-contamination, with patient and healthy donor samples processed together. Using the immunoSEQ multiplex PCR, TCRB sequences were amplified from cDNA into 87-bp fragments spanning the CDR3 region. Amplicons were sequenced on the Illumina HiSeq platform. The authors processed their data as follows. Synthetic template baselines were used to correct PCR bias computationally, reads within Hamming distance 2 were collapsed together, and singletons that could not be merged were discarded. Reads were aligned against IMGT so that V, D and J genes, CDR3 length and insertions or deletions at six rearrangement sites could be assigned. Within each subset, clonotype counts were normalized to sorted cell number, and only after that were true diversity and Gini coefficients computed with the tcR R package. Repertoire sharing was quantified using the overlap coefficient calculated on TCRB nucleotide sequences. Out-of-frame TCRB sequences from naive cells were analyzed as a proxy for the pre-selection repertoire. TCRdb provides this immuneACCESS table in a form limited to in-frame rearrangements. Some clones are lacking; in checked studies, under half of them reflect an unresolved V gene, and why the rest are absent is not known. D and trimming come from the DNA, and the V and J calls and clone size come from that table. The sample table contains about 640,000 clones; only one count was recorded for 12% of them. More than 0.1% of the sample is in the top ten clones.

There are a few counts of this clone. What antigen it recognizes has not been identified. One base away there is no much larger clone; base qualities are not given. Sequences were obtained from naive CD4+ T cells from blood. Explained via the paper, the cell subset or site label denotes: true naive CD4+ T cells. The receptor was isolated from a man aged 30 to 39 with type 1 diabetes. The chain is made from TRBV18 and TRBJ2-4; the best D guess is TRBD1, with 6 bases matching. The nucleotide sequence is TGTGCCAGCTCCCAAAAGGGGGAAAACATTCAGTACTTC. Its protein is CASSQKGENIQYF.